These 20 T cell receptor beta chains were sequenced from one sample in a study of shared clonotypes between healthy human individuals. Only in-frame clones appear in the TCRdb table, and some are missing; sequencing was by immunoSEQ multiplex PCR. The data contain a few million clones, approximately 93% of them singletons. Specimen: naive CD4+ T cells from PBMCs. Stated subset: CD45RA+ positively selected. The receptor source for this set is a young man in good health. Some clones in this sample may be carry-over from other donors' samples.

V gene TRBV19 combines with J gene TRBJ2-2; 10 bases match TRBD2. V gave up 8 bases and J gave up 3 bases; unmatched junction bases: 9. Germline V gene lookup returns CDR1 LNHDA and CDR2 SQIVND (reference sequence). This CDR3 has 16 residues. The CDR3 reads CASRSSGRAHTGELFF. For the CDR3, the DNA is TGTGCCAGTCGGTCTAGCGGGAGAGCGCACACCGGGGAGCTGTTTTTT.

About this clone itself: Other nucleotide sequences from this sample produce the same CDR3. The chain carries TRBV28 and TRBJ2-2; D is undetermined. This CDR3 is 13 amino acids long. V dropped 3 bases and J dropped 5 bases, with 7 bases sitting between them. Germline CDR1 and CDR2: MDHEN and SYDVKM. The CDR3 DNA sequence: TGTGCCAGCAGTTTGTTAGGGACCGGGGAGCTGTTTTTT. Amino acid sequence: CASSLLGTGELFF.

The V call is TRBV2, the J call TRBJ1-5; 7 positions agree with TRBD1. The length of the CDR3 is 13 residues. Germline trimming cut 6 bases from V and 12 bases from J; bases unmatched to any gene: 11. Per germline, CDR1 SNHLY and CDR2 FYNNEI. DNA for the CDR3: TGTGCCAGCAGCCCAGAAAGACAGGGCCACCAGCATTTT. It encodes CASSPERQGHQHF.

V is TRBV6-4 and J is TRBJ2-5, with 9 bases matching TRBD1. The end of the DNA aligns better with TRBJ2-7, so the J call may be wrong. The CDR3 sequence is 13 residues long. In germline, CDR1 is MRHNA, CDR2 SNTAGT. CDR3 loop: CASAPGQGGEQYF. In DNA form, the CDR3 reads TGTGCCAGCGCACCGGGACAGGGTGGCGAGCAGTACTTC.

The rearrangement joins TRBV28 to TRBJ1-2, with 9 bases matching TRBD1. Germline CDR1 reads MDHEN; CDR2 reads SYDVKM. This CDR3 contains 15 residues. V gave up 4 bases and J gave up 8 bases; unmatched junction bases: 11. In DNA form, the CDR3 reads TGTGCCAGCAGTTCCCACAGGGGGCGCGTAGGGGGCTACACCTTC. Translating it yields CASSSHRGRVGGYTF.

The chain has TRBV29-1 and TRBJ2-1; D perhaps matches TRBD2 (6 bases). The germline CDR1 and CDR2 sequences are SQVTM and ANQGSEA. With 6 bases removed from V and 1 base from J, the gap between germline ends came to 13 bases. The CDR3 contains 14 residues. The CDR3, as DNA: TGCAGCGTCCCCTCCCGGGGGTCCTACAATGAGCAGTTCTTC. Translating it yields CSVPSRGSYNEQFF.

This rearrangement joins TRBV28 to TRBJ2-3, with D perhaps given as TRBD1 or TRBD2 (5 bases each). V shed 3 bases and J shed 8 bases, with 15 bases lying between them. Germline V lookup: CDR1 MDHEN, CDR2 SYDVKM. This CDR3 is built from 14 residues. The CDR3 nucleotides are TGTGCCAGCAGTTTTATGGGGCCTGGGGGTACGCAGTATTTT. Its protein is CASSFMGPGGTQYF.

Here the CDR3 reads CASSGQQGANYGYTF. CDR3 nucleotide sequence: TGTGCCAGCAGCGGCCAACAGGGAGCTAACTATGGCTACACCTTC. The V call is TRBV9, the J call TRBJ1-2; a possible D gene is TRBD1 (6 bases). The CDR3 is 15 residues long. Germline assignment: CDR1 SGDLS and CDR2 YYNGEE. V lost 3 bases and J 0 bases, leaving 12 bases between the germline ends.

This clone was seen once. The chain employs TRBV7-9 and TRBJ2-3; 8 bases fit TRBD1. From germline, CDR1 is SEHNR and CDR2 FQNEAQ (reference sequence). CDR3 size: 18 residues. V was clipped by 1 base and J by 1 base; unmatched bases: 10. The CDR3 region has the DNA TGTGCCAGCAGCTTAGGAAATACGGCGGGACAGGGCACAGATACGCAGTATTTT. This encodes CASSLGNTAGQGTDTQYF.

This chain connects TRBV11-2 to TRBJ2-7; 8 nucleotides agree with TRBD1. The CDR3 sequence is 14 residues long. CDR1 is SGHAT, CDR2 FQNNGV, per germline. The ends lost 5 bases at V and 3 bases at J; junction bases unmatched: 6. In DNA form, the CDR3 reads TGTGCCAGCAGCCGGTGGACAGGGAGCTACGAGCAGTACTTC. Protein sequence: CASSRWTGSYEQYF. Drawing the rest from reference TRBV11-2 and TRBJ2-7, the complete variable domain is EAGVAQSPRYKIIEKRQSVAFWCNPISGHATLYWYQQILGQGPKLLIQFQNNGVVDDSQLPKDRFSAERLKGVDSTLKIQPAKLEDSAVYLCASSRWTGSYEQYFGPGTRLTVT.

The CDR3 loop is CAIRTGAGAQYF. Written as DNA, the CDR3 is TGTGCCATCAGGACTGGGGCAGGGGCGCAGTATTTT. This chain links TRBV2 with TRBJ2-3; D may be TRBD1 (6 bases). The CDR3 extends over 12 amino acids. The V end was cut by 10 bases, the J end by 10 bases, with 18 bases between. Germline assignment: CDR1 SNHLY and CDR2 FYNNEI.

The chain links TRBV25-1 to TRBJ1-2; perhaps TRBD1 as D (5 bases). Trimming removed 2 bases at V and 6 bases at J, with 16 bases between. Per germline, CDR1 MGHDK and CDR2 SYGVNS. CDR3 length equals 15 residues. CDR3 bases: TGTGCCAGCAGTGAACCCCAGGGTGGAAAGGATGGCTACACCTTC. Protein product: CASSEPQGGKDGYTF.

The chain employs TRBV7-2 and TRBJ1-1, with 9 positions matching TRBD1. Germline V CDR1 and CDR2: SGHTA, FQGNSA. Trimming cost V 7 bases and J 4 bases; bases outside gene matches: 16. The CDR3 has 17 residues. In DNA form, the CDR3 reads TGTGCCAGCACCCCTGGATGGGACAGGGCGTTGGGCACTGAAGCTTTCTTT. Translated, it gives CASTPGWDRALGTEAFF.

The chain uses TRBV19 and TRBJ2-3; 12 bases line up with TRBD2. Germline lookup yields CDR1 LNHDA and CDR2 SQIVND (reference sequence). The CDR3 runs to 14 residues. Unmatched junction bases numbered 1, after V lost 4 bases and J lost 5 bases. In nucleotides, the CDR3 is TGTGCCAGTAGTACGGGACTAGCGGGAGATACGCAGTATTTT. This sequence encodes CASSTGLAGDTQYF.

The J gene is TRBJ2-7, the V gene TRBV27, with 8 nucleotides matching TRBD1. This CDR3 has 18 residues. Germline-derived CDR1 and CDR2 are MNHEY and SMNVEV (reference sequence). V shed 10 bases, J shed 7 bases, and the junction held 27 bases outside the gene matches. The CDR3, as DNA: TGTGCCACCCGAGGGACAGGACCCCGATTATCGGAAGGGATTGAGCAGTACTTC. This sequence encodes CATRGTGPRLSEGIEQYF.

The rearrangement uses TRBV5-4 and TRBJ1-1; D gene ambiguous. The V end lost 3 bases, the J end lost 5 bases, and 17 bases lay between the germline ends. Looked up from germline, CDR1 is SGHNT and CDR2 is YYREEE (reference sequence). The CDR3 is made up of 15 amino acids. CDR3 amino acids: CASSSRAERRTEAFF. The DNA for the CDR3 is TGTGCCAGCAGCTCCCGGGCGGAAAGAAGGACTGAAGCTTTCTTT.

This chain uses TRBV11-3 with TRBJ2-1; 11 nucleotides line up with TRBD2. CDR1 is SGHNT and CDR2 is YENEEA in the germline V gene. The J segment lost 10 bases and the V segment lost 5 bases, leaving 13 bases of the junction unmatched. The CDR3 sequence is 16 residues long. The CDR3 here is CASSPGGLAGGREQFF. The CDR3 DNA follows: TGTGCCAGCAGCCCAGGAGGGCTAGCGGGAGGACGAGAGCAGTTCTTC.

Regarding this clone: The same CDR3 also results from other DNA sequences found in this sample. The rearrangement uses TRBV18 and TRBJ1-1; D is ambiguous. V dropped 2 bases and J dropped 1 base, with 5 bases sitting between them. The germline V gene has CDR1 KGHSH and CDR2 LQKENI. The CDR3 is 13 amino acids. The CDR3 DNA reads as TGTGCCAGCTCACCAACACAGAACACTGAAGCTTTCTTT. It is translated as CASSPTQNTEAFF.

The rearrangement joins TRBV5-1 to TRBJ2-5; D unresolved. Trimming removed 0 bases at V and 2 bases at J, with 20 bases between. This CDR3 comprises 18 residues. Germline V gene lookup returns CDR1 SGHRS and CDR2 YFSETQ. As DNA, the CDR3 is TGCGCCAGCAGCTTGGGTACCGCCTCCCCTACACTACAAGAGACCCAGTACTTC. This gives the protein CASSLGTASPTLQETQYF.

The sample holds one count of this clone. The rearrangement uses TRBV30 and TRBJ2-7, with TRBD2 matching over 8 bases. The trim removed 2 bases at V and 3 bases at J, leaving 3 bases unmatched. Germline V gives CDR1 GTSNPN, CDR2 SVGIG (reference sequence). The length of the CDR3 is 13 residues. CDR3 sequence: CAWSPTSVYEQYF. The CDR3 region has the DNA TGTGCCTGGAGTCCGACTAGCGTCTACGAGCAGTACTTC.